This T cell receptor beta chain was found in a study of blood T cell repertoires in COVID-19. Study-wide context: Donors in the United States, Italy and Spain gave samples during acute or convalescent COVID-19. T cells, B-cell-depleted T cells, or PBMCs provided the cDNA or gDNA that served as material.

Clones were sequenced by immunoSEQ multiplex PCR, and TCRdb holds only the in-frame ones, with some missing. The data hold about 140,000 clones, with under 80% observed a single time. The CDR3 has 12 amino acids. Germline V gene sequence: CDR1 SGHTA, CDR2 FQGNSA. The V and J ends lost 3 bases and 3 bases respectively, with 6 bases between them. Sequencing used peripheral blood. This receptor was identified in a man in his sixties with acute or convalescent COVID-19. The chain joins TRBV7-2 to TRBJ2-7; the D is unclear. The DNA for the CDR3 is TGTGCCAGCAGCTTTGCGGTCTACGAGCAGTACTTC. This translates into CASSFAVYEQYF.